This T cell receptor (beta chain) was sequenced during a study of blood T cell repertoires in COVID-19. Study-level information: In each case, the material was cDNA or gDNA derived from T cells, B-cell-depleted T cells, or PBMCs.

Germline CDR1 is MNHEY and CDR2 is SVGEGT. The CDR3 is 12 residues long. V was clipped by 5 bases and J by 4 bases, with 6 bases between them. The authors' processing: Estimation of nucleated cell counts relied on the amplification of reference gene primers. Generated by immunoSEQ multiplex PCR, the TCRdb table keeps only in-frame clones and is missing some. The V and J calls and clone size were taken over from that table, and D and trimming were inferred from the DNA. This sample carries roughly 150,000 clones, roughly 84% of them seen once, and the ten largest clones take over 4%. V usage is TRBV6-2 or TRBV6-3 and J usage is TRBJ2-1; D not resolved. The receptor was isolated from a man between 65 and 80 years old who had been exposed to COVID-19. Sequencing was performed on PBMCs or T cells enriched from blood (not recorded which). The CDR3 protein is CASSESYNEQFF. The DNA for the CDR3 is TGTGCCAGCAGTGAGTCGTACAATGAGCAGTTCTTC.